This T cell receptor beta chain was recovered during a study of blood T cell repertoires in COVID-19. At the level of the study: PBMCs, B-cell-depleted T cells, or T cells were the source of the cDNA or gDNA that made up the material.

TCRdb keeps only in-frame clones here, not all; method: immunoSEQ multiplex PCR. In the table there are hundreds of thousands of clones, 90% to 95% of which are singletons. The ends were cut back, 0 bases at V and 4 bases at J, with 8 bases in the middle. Germline values: CDR1 SGHRS, CDR2 YFSETQ. The CDR3 is 14 amino acids. The source material was PBMCs or T cells enriched from blood (not recorded which). This sequence originates from a woman younger than 35 who had recovered from COVID-19. This rearrangement joins TRBV5-1 to TRBJ1-3; D remains unclear. The CDR3 DNA follows: TGCGCCAGCAGCTTGGGAGGGATCGGAAACACCATATATTTT. It is translated as CASSLGGIGNTIYF.